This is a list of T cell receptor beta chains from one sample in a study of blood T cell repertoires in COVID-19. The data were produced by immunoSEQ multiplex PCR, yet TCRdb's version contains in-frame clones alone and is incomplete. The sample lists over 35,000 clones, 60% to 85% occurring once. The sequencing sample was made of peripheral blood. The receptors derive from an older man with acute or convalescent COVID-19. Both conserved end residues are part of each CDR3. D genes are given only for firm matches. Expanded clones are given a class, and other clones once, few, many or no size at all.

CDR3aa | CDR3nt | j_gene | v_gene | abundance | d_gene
CASSRTSGPFREQFF | TGCGCCAGCAGCAGGACTAGCGGGCCGTTTCGGGAGCAGTTCTTC | TRBJ2-1 | TRBV5-1 | once | TRBD2
CASHPGSMNTEAFF | TGTGCCAGCCATCCGGGGTCGATGAACACTGAAGCTTTCTTT | TRBJ1-1 | TRBV6-5 | NA | NA
CASSIQGAQAFF | TGTGCCAGCAGCATACAGGGGGCGCAGGCTTTCTTT | TRBJ1-1 | TRBV11-2 | NA | TRBD1
CASSIPDRVDGYTF | TGTGCCAGTAGTATCCCCGACAGGGTCGATGGCTACACCTTC | TRBJ1-2 | TRBV19 | NA | TRBD1
CASSDLYEQYF | TGCGCCAGCAGTGACCTCTACGAGCAGTACTTC | TRBJ2-7 | TRBV10-2 | NA | NA
CASSLGPTTGPENEQYF | TGCGCCAGCAGCTTGGGGCCCACTACAGGGCCGGAGAACGAGCAGTACTTC | TRBJ2-7 | TRBV5-1 | NA | NA
CASSLTGTSLETQYF | TGTGCCAGTAGTCTGACGGGGACTAGCCTAGAGACCCAGTACTTC | TRBJ2-5 | TRBV19 | NA | TRBD2
CASSLATGGRSYEQYF | TGTGCCAGCAGCCTGGCAACAGGGGGCCGGTCCTACGAGCAGTACTTC | TRBJ2-7 | TRBV7-9 | NA | TRBD1
CATRLAGGAMEQFF | TGTGCCACCCGACTAGCGGGAGGGGCAATGGAGCAGTTCTTC | TRBJ2-1 | TRBV7-2 | NA | TRBD2
CASSSSLTQGEAFF | TGTGCCAGCAGCTCTTCCTTAACTCAGGGGGAAGCTTTCTTT | TRBJ1-1 | TRBV11-2 | NA | NA
CASSQISGTSDSYEQYF | TGTGCCAGCAGCCAAATTTCAGGAACTAGCGATTCCTACGAGCAGTACTTC | TRBJ2-7 | TRBV3-1/TRBV3-2 | once | TRBD2
CASSLDSTGELFF | TGTGCCAGCAGCCTAGACAGCACCGGGGAGCTGTTTTTT | TRBJ2-2 | TRBV5-4 | few | NA
CASSIDAGASGNTIYF | TGTGCCAGTAGTATAGATGCCGGAGCCTCTGGAAACACCATATATTTT | TRBJ1-3 | TRBV19 | NA | NA
CASRGLAGETGELFF | TGTGCCAGTAGGGGACTAGCGGGAGAAACCGGGGAGCTGTTTTTT | TRBJ2-2 | TRBV19 | NA | TRBD2
CASAVGREYGYTF | TGTGCCAGCGCGGTAGGCCGGGAATATGGCTACACCTTC | TRBJ1-2 | TRBV18 | NA | NA
CASSFSRANTEAFF | TGTGCCAGCAGCTTTTCCAGGGCGAACACTGAAGCTTTCTTT | TRBJ1-1 | TRBV5-5 | NA | NA
CASSLSSFSGANVLTF | TGTGCCAGCAGCTTATCGTCTTTCTCTGGGGCCAACGTCCTGACTTTC | TRBJ2-6 | TRBV7-6 | NA | NA
CASSVWDRAYNEQFF | TGTGCCAGCAGCGTGTGGGACAGGGCTTACAATGAGCAGTTCTTC | TRBJ2-1 | TRBV9 | NA | TRBD1
CASSLGLAGQETQYF | TGCGCCAGCAGCTTGGGACTAGCGGGGCAAGAGACCCAGTACTTC | TRBJ2-5 | TRBV5-1 | NA | TRBD2
CASASGGLRGSPLHF | TGTGCCAGTGCGTCCGGAGGCCTTCGAGGTTCACCCCTCCACTTT | TRBJ1-6 | TRBV19 | NA | NA
CASSSTLLGPLFHMNTEAFF | TGTGCCAGCAGTTCTACGCTTCTGGGCCCATTATTCCACATGAACACTGAAGCTTTCTTT | TRBJ1-1 | TRBV28 | NA | NA
CASSFLGQENYEQYF | TGTGCCAGCAGTTTCCTGGGACAGGAGAACTACGAGCAGTACTTC | TRBJ2-7 | TRBV27 | NA | TRBD1
CSVGGTMRNNEQFF | TGCAGCGTTGGTGGGACTATGAGGAACAATGAGCAGTTCTTC | TRBJ2-1 | TRBV29-1 | NA | TRBD2
CAGQADSNQPQHF | TGTGCCGGACAGGCAGATAGCAATCAGCCCCAGCATTTT | TRBJ1-5 | TRBV7-9 | NA | TRBD1
CASSETSGRFEQYF | TGTGCCAGCAGTGAGACTAGCGGGAGATTCGAGCAGTACTTC | TRBJ2-7 | TRBV6-1 | NA | TRBD2
CASSLTDYEQYF | TGTGCCAGCAGCCTGACAGACTACGAGCAGTACTTC | TRBJ2-7 | TRBV11-1 | once | NA
CASSVEGDYNEQFF | TGTGCCAGCAGCGTAGAAGGAGACTACAATGAGCAGTTCTTC | TRBJ2-1 | TRBV9 | few | NA
CASSLGQGNGYTF | TGTGCCAGCAGCCTGGGACAGGGGAATGGCTACACCTTC | TRBJ1-2 | TRBV7-9 | few | TRBD1
CASSQDLGTSGSNEQYF | TGTGCCAGCAGCCAAGATCTCGGGACTAGCGGGAGCAACGAGCAGTACTTC | TRBJ2-7 | TRBV3-1/TRBV3-2 | NA | TRBD2
CASSMGGRWYEQYF | TGTGCCAGCAGCATGGGAGGGAGATGGTACGAGCAGTACTTC | TRBJ2-7 | TRBV7-2 | NA | TRBD2
CASSLRNGQLPVYEQYF | TGTGCCAGCAGCTTGAGGAATGGACAGCTACCGGTCTACGAGCAGTACTTC | TRBJ2-7 | TRBV7-6 | NA | NA
CASSIQHPNQPQHF | TGTGCCAGTAGTATTCAACACCCCAATCAGCCCCAGCATTTT | TRBJ1-5 | TRBV19 | once | NA
CASSYRDRGETQYF | TGTGCCAGCAGCTACCGGGACAGGGGAGAGACCCAGTACTTC | TRBJ2-5 | TRBV5-6 | NA | TRBD1
CAISGTSGSGEQYF | TGTGCCATCAGTGGGACTAGCGGGAGTGGCGAGCAGTACTTC | TRBJ2-7 | TRBV10-3 | few | TRBD2
CSAYTKETQYF | TGCAGTGCTTATACAAAAGAGACCCAGTACTTC | TRBJ2-5 | TRBV20-1 | NA | NA
CASSNWDRGLQVEQFF | TGTGCCAGCAGTAATTGGGACAGGGGGCTCCAGGTTGAGCAGTTCTTC | TRBJ2-1 | TRBV6-6 | NA | TRBD1
CASSLMRNTEAFF | TGTGCCAGCAGTCTTATGAGGAACACTGAAGCTTTCTTT | TRBJ1-1 | TRBV12-3/TRBV12-4 | NA | NA
CASSGPNRLLAKNIQYF | TGTGCCAGCAGCGGCCCTAACCGCCTTTTAGCCAAAAACATTCAGTACTTC | TRBJ2-4 | TRBV9 | once | NA
CASSLGGQFYGYTF | TGTGCCAGCAGTTTAGGGGGACAGTTCTATGGCTACACCTTC | TRBJ1-2 | TRBV27 | few | TRBD1
CASSLAQAGKYTEAFF | TGTGCCAGCAGCCTAGCGCAGGCGGGGAAGTACACTGAAGCTTTCTTT | TRBJ1-1 | TRBV28 | once | NA
CATSETTGSSGEQFF | TGTGCCACCAGTGAGACGACAGGCTCCTCGGGAGAGCAGTTCTTC | TRBJ2-1 | TRBV24-1 | NA | NA
CSASGQGNTEAFF | TGCAGCGCCTCGGGACAGGGGAACACTGAAGCTTTCTTT | TRBJ1-1 | TRBV29-1 | NA | TRBD1
CASSLGAQGLEQYF | TGCGCCAGCAGCTTGGGGGCGCAGGGGCTCGAGCAGTACTTC | TRBJ2-7 | TRBV5-1 | once | NA
CASSAWRDRARAKNIQYF | TGTGCCAGTAGTGCTTGGCGGGACCGAGCGAGGGCCAAAAACATTCAGTACTTC | TRBJ2-4 | TRBV19 | NA | NA
CASRRDANYGYTF | TGTGCCAGCAGACGGGATGCTAACTATGGCTACACCTTC | TRBJ1-2 | TRBV25-1 | NA | NA
CASIDSLRSETQYF | TGTGCCAGCATCGACAGCCTGCGGTCGGAGACCCAGTACTTC | TRBJ2-5 | TRBV28 | NA | NA
CASSLGAVTGYEQYF | TGTGCCAGCAGCTTAGGTGCGGTGACGGGATACGAGCAGTACTTC | TRBJ2-7 | TRBV7-3 | NA | NA
CASSQGTPLDTQYF | TGTGCCAGCAGCCAAGGGACACCGCTTGATACGCAGTATTTT | TRBJ2-3 | TRBV3-1/TRBV3-2 | NA | NA
CASSEVGDRGTQHF | TGTGCCAGCAGTGAAGTCGGGGACAGGGGCACCCAGCATTTT | TRBJ1-5 | TRBV6-1 | NA | TRBD1
CASSQGSGLRYEQYF | TGCGCCAGCAGCCAAGGGAGTGGGTTGCGCTACGAGCAGTACTTC | TRBJ2-7 | TRBV4-1 | NA | NA